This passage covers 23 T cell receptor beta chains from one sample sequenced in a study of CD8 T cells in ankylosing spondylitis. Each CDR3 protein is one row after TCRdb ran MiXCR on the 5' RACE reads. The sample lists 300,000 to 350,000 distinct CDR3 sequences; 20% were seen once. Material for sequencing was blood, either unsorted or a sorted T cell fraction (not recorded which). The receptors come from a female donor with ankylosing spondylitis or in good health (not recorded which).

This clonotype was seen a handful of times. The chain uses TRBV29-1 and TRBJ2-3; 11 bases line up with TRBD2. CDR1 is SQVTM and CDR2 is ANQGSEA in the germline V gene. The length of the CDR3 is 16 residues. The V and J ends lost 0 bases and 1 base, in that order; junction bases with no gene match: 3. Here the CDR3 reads CSVEDILAGGTDTQYF. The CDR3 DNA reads TGCAGCGTTGAAGATATACTAGCGGGAGGCACAGATACGCAGTATTTT.

The CDR3 coding sequence is TGTGCCAGCAGCTCGACAGGGCTGAGCAATCAGCCCCAGCATTTT. Translation: CASSSTGLSNQPQHF. This chain connects TRBV3-1 to TRBJ1-5; 7 positions match TRBD1. The V and J ends lost 5 bases and 1 base, in that order; junction bases with no gene match: 5. The length of the CDR3 is 15 residues. Germline CDR1 reads LGHDT; CDR2 reads YNNKEL (reference sequence).

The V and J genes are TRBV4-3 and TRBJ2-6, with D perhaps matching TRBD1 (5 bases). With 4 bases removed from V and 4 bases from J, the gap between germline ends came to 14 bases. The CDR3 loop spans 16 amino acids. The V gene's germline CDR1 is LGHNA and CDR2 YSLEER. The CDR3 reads CASSRNLQGGANVLTF. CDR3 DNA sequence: TGCGCCAGCAGCCGGAACCTTCAGGGAGGGGCCAACGTCCTGACTTTC.

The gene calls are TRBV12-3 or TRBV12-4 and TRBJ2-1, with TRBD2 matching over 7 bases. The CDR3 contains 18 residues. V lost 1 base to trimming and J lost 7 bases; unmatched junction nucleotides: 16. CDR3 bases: TGTGCCAGCAGTTTAGATCGGTGGGGGGAGGGCGGAAAGAATGAGCAGTTCTTC. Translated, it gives CASSLDRWGEGGKNEQFF.

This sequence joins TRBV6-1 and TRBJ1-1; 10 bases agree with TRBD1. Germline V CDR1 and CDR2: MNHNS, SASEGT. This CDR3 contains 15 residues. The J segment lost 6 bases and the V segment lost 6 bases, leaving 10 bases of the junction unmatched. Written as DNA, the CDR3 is TGTGCCAGCAGGCAGACAGGGGGCCGGTATCCTGAAGCTTTCTTT. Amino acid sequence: CASRQTGGRYPEAFF.

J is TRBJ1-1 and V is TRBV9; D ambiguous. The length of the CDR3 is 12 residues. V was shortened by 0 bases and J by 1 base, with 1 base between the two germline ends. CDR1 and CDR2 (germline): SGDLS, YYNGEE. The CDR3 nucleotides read TGTGCCAGCAGCGTAGCGAACACTGAAGCTTTCTTT. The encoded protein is CASSVANTEAFF.

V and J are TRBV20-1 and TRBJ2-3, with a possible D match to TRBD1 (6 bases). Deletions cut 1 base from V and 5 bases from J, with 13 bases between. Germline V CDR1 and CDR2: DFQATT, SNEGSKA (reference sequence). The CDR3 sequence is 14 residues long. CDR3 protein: CSARVGGLGDTQYF. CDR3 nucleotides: TGCAGTGCTAGAGTAGGGGGTTTGGGAGATACGCAGTATTTT.

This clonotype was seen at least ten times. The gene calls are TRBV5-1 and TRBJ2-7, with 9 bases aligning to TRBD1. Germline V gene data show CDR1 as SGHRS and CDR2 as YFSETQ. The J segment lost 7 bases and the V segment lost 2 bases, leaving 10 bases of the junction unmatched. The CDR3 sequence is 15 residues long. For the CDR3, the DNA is TGCGCCAGCAGCTTCATCTTGGGACAGGGTTTTGAGCAGTACTTC. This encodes CASSFILGQGFEQYF.

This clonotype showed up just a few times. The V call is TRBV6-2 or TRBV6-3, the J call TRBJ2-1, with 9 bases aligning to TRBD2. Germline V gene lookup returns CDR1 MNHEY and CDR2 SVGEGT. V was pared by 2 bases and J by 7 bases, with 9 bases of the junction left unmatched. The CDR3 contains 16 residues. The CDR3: CASSYPRVAGANEQFF. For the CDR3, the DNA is TGTGCCAGCAGTTACCCCAGAGTAGCGGGAGCAAATGAGCAGTTCTTC.

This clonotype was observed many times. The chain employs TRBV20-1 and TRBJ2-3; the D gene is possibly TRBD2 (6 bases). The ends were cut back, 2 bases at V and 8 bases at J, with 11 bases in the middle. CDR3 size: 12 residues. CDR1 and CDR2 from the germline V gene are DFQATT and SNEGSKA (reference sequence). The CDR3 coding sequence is TGCAGTGCTAGAACGGAGGGCGGTACGCAGTATTTT. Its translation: CSARTEGGTQYF.

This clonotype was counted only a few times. The CDR3: CASQTTRLTDTQYF. In nucleotides, the CDR3 is TGTGCCAGCCAAACTACCAGGCTCACAGATACGCAGTATTTT. The chain is built from TRBV2 and TRBJ2-3; D gene uncertain. V was pared by 8 bases and J by 2 bases, with 14 bases between. Looked up from germline, CDR1 is SNHLY and CDR2 is FYNNEI. This CDR3 is built from 14 residues.

The CDR3 DNA reads TGCAGTGCTAGAGAGTACGGGACAGAACAAGAGACCCAGTACTTC. Translating it yields CSAREYGTEQETQYF. This chain connects TRBV20-1 to TRBJ2-5; 7 bases are shared with TRBD1. The CDR3 consists of 15 residues. The germline V gene has CDR1 DFQATT and CDR2 SNEGSKA (reference sequence). With 0 bases clipped from V and 2 bases from J, the junction kept 6 bases outside the gene matches.

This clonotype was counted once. CDR3 coding DNA: TGTGCCAGCAGCGTAGGACAGGGGGCTTTCGAGCAGTACTTC. Translation gives CASSVGQGAFEQYF. The chain joins TRBV9 to TRBJ2-7; 10 positions agree with TRBD1. The length of the CDR3 is 14 residues. The germline V gene has CDR1 SGDLS and CDR2 YYNGEE. Trimming at V came to 0 bases and at J to 6 bases, leaving 3 bases not matched to a gene.

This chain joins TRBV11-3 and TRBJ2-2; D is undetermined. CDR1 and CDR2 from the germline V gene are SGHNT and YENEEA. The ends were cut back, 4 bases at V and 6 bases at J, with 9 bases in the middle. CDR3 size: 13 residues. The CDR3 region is CASSSGLPGELFF. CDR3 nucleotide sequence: TGTGCCAGCAGCTCCGGGTTGCCCGGGGAGCTGTTTTTT.

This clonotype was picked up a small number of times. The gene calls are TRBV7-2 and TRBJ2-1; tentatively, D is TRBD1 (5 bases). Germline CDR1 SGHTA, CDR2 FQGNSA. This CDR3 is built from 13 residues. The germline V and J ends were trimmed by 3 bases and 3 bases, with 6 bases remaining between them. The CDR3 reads CASSFDSYNEQFF. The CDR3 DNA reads TGTGCCAGCAGCTTTGACAGCTACAATGAGCAGTTCTTC.

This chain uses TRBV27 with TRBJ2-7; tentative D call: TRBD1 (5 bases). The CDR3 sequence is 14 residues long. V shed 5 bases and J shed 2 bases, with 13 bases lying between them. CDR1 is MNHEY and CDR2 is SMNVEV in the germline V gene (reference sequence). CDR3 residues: CASSPSRVPYEQYF. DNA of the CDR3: TGTGCCAGCAGTCCCAGCAGGGTACCCTACGAGCAGTACTTC.

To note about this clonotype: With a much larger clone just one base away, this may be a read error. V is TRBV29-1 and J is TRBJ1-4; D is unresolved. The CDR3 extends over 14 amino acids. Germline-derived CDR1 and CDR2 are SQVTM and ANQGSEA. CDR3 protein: CSGEGSGDREKLFF. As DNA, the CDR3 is TGCAGCGGTGAAGGATCTGGAGATCGGGAAAAACTGTTTTTT.

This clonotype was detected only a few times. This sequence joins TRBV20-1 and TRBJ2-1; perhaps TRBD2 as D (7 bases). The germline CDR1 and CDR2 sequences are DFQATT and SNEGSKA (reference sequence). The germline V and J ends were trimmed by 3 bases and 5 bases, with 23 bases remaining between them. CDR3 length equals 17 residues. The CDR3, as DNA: TGCAGTGCTAGTCCGCCAGCGGCGGGGGCGGGAAACAATGAGCAGTTCTTC. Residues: CSASPPAAGAGNNEQFF.

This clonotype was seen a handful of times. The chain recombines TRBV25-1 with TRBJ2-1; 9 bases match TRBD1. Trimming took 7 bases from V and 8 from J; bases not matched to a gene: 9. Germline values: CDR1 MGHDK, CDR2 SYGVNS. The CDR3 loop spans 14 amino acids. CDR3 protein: CASNKGQGSYEQFF. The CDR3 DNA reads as TGTGCCAGCAATAAGGGACAGGGTTCGTATGAGCAGTTCTTC. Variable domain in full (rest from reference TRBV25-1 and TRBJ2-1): EADIYQTPRYLVIGTGKKITLECSQTMGHDKMYWYQQDPGMELHLIHYSYGVNSTEKGDLSSESTVSRIRTEHFPLTLESARPSHTSQYLCASNKGQGSYEQFFGPGTRLTVL.

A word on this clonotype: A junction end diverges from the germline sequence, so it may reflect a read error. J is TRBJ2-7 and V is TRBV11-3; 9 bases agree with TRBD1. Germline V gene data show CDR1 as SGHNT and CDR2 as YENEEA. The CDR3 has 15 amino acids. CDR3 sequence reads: CAGSLEGTGIYEQYF. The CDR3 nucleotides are TGTGCCGGCAGCTTAGAGGGGACAGGGATCTACGAGCAGTACTTC.

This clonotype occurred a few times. The CDR3 protein is CASTPEPESSYNEQFF. In nucleotides, the CDR3 is TGTGCCAGCACGCCCGAACCGGAGAGCTCCTACAATGAGCAGTTCTTC. V and J are TRBV3-1 and TRBJ2-1; unclear D gene. The CDR3 runs to 16 residues. The V gene lost 7 bases and the J gene lost 0 bases, with 16 bases spanning the gap. The germline V gene has CDR1 LGHDT and CDR2 YNNKEL (reference sequence).

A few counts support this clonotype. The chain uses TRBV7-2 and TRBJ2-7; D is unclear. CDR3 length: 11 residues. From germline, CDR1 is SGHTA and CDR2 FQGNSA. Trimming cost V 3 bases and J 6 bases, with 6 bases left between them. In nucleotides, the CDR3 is TGTGCCAGCAGCTTCGTCGGCGAGCAGTACTTC. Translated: CASSFVGEQYF.

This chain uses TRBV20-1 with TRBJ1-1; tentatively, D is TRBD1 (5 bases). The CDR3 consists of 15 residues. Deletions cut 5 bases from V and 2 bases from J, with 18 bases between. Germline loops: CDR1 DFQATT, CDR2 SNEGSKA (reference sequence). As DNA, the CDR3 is TGCAGTGCTTTCCCCCCGGGCACAGGCAACACTGAAGCTTTCTTT. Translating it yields CSAFPPGTGNTEAFF.